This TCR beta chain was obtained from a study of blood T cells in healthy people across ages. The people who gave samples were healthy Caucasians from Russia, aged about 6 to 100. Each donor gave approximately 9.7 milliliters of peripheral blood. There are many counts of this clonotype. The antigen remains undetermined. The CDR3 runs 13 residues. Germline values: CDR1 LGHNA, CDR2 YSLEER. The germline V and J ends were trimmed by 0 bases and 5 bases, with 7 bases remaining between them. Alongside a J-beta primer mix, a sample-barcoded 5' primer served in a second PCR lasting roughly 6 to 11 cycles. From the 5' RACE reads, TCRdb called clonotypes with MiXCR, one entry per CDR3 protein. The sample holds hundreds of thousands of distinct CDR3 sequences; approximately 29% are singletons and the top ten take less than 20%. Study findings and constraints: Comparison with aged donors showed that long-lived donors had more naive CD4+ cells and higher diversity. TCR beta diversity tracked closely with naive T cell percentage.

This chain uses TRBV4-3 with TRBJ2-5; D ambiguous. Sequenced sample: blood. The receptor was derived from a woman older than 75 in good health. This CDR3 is CASSQDYLETQYF. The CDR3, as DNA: TGCGCCAGCAGCCAAGACTATTTGGAGACCCAGTACTTC.